The 17 T cell receptor beta chains below come from one sample, sequenced in a study of blood T cell repertoires in COVID-19. Repertoires were generated with immunoSEQ multiplex PCR, while TCRdb's copy carries only in-frame clones and drops some. Among 200,000 to 250,000 clones listed, 80% were seen once. The sequencing sample was made of peripheral blood. The receptors shown here come from a woman in her sixties or seventies with acute or convalescent COVID-19.

This rearrangement joins TRBV2 to TRBJ2-7, with unresolved D. Germline V gives CDR1 SNHLY, CDR2 FYNNEI. The CDR3 totals 10 residues. The V end was cut by 4 bases, the J end by 6 bases, with 4 bases between. CDR3 sequence: CASSVVEQYV. The CDR3 DNA follows: TGTGCCAGCAGTGTCGTCGAGCAGTACGTC.

CDR3 bases: TGTGCCAGCACCCGAATCGAGGGTTCCGAAGCTTTCTTT. Its translation: CASTRIEGSEAFF. The rearrangement joins TRBV6-5 to TRBJ1-1; D not resolved. Between the trimmed V and J ends, which lost 7 bases and 8 bases, there was a span of 17 bases. The CDR3 sequence is 13 residues long. Germline V gives CDR1 MNHEY, CDR2 SVGAGI.

In its sample, this clone was seen once. This chain connects TRBV10-1 to TRBJ2-1, with 13 bases fitting TRBD2. Germline V gene sequence: CDR1 WNHNN, CDR2 SYGVQD (reference sequence). After removal of 6 bases from V and 8 bases from J, the junction contained 7 bases not matched to a gene. CDR3 length equals 15 residues. CDR3 DNA sequence: TGCGCCAGCAGCAAAACTAGCGGGGGGGCGTATGAGCAGTTCTTC. Amino acids: CASSKTSGGAYEQFF.

This clone was picked up a small number of times. This sequence joins TRBV7-8 and TRBJ1-2; possibly TRBD1 for D (6 bases). Germline lookup yields CDR1 SGHVS and CDR2 FQNEAQ. Trimming pared 5 bases from V and 4 bases from J, leaving 11 bases between. The length of the CDR3 is 13 residues. CDR3 DNA sequence: TGTGCCAGCAGCATGACAGGCATCTATGGCTACACCTTC. As protein: CASSMTGIYGYTF.

In this sample, this clone turned up a few times. The chain is built from TRBV9 and TRBJ1-3; TRBD1 agrees at 8 bases. J was trimmed by 1 base and V by 0 bases; bases with no gene match: 9. The CDR3 runs 18 residues. CDR1 and CDR2 from the germline V gene are SGDLS and YYNGEE. CDR3 residues: CASSVEGTRGPSGNTIYF. CDR3 nucleotides: TGTGCCAGCAGCGTAGAGGGGACCAGGGGGCCGTCTGGAAACACCATATATTTT.

The rearrangement joins TRBV19 to TRBJ2-1, with 9 nucleotides matching TRBD2. Germline V gene data show CDR1 as LNHDA and CDR2 as SQIVND (reference sequence). This CDR3 comprises 15 residues. V lost 10 bases and J lost 6; bases outside the gene matches: 13. The CDR3 nucleotides are TGTGCCACTACCCCGCTCCCGCGGGGGGGCAATGAGCAGTTCTTC. Translation: CATTPLPRGGNEQFF.

This clone was recorded a few times. The chain joins TRBV7-6 to TRBJ2-1; 8 bases align to TRBD1. The V gene's germline CDR1 is SGHVS and CDR2 FNYEAQ. The V and J ends lost 1 base and 1 base, in that order; junction bases with no gene match: 12. The CDR3 is 19 amino acids. CDR3: CASSLVGQGAIFSYNEQFF. The CDR3 DNA sequence: TGTGCCAGCAGCTTAGTGGGGCAGGGGGCGATTTTTTCCTACAATGAGCAGTTCTTC. Complete variable domain (other parts from reference TRBV7-6 and TRBJ2-1): GAGVSQSPRYKVTKRGQDVALRCDPISGHVSLYWYRQALGQGPEFLTYFNYEAQQDKSGLPNDRFSAERPEGSISTLTIQRTEQRDSAMYRCASSLVGQGAIFSYNEQFFGPGTRLTVL.

J is TRBJ2-5 and V is TRBV7-2; TRBD2 matches 8 bases. Losses at the gene ends were 4 bases for V and 3 bases for J; bases not matched to a gene: 1. This CDR3 has 13 residues. Germline loops: CDR1 SGHTA, CDR2 FQGNSA. This chain's CDR3 is CASSSTSEETQYF. The DNA of the CDR3 is TGTGCCAGCAGCTCGACTAGCGAAGAGACCCAGTACTTC.

V is TRBV6-5 and J is TRBJ1-5, with TRBD1 matching 7 bases. There are 14 residues in the CDR3. The ends lost 7 bases at V and 3 bases at J; junction bases unmatched: 6. Germline V lookup: CDR1 MNHEY, CDR2 SVGAGI. The CDR3 spells CASNRDRPNQPQHF. As DNA, the CDR3 is TGTGCCAGCAACCGGGACAGACCCAATCAGCCCCAGCATTTT.

The rearrangement links TRBV18 to TRBJ1-4; D perhaps matches TRBD1 (5 bases). Trimming took 1 base from V and 4 from J, leaving 13 bases between them. Germline loops: CDR1 KGHSH, CDR2 LQKENI. This CDR3 region has 16 residues. The CDR3: CASSPQAYRLNEKLFF. In nucleotides, the CDR3 is TGTGCCAGCTCACCACAAGCGTACAGGCTTAATGAAAAACTGTTTTTT.

CDR3 DNA sequence: TGTGCCAGTAGTATAACGTGGGGGCAGTCACCCCTCCACTTT. Amino acids: CASSITWGQSPLHF. The gene calls are TRBV19 and TRBJ1-6, with D perhaps matching TRBD1 (6 bases). V gave up 2 bases and J gave up 10 bases, with 12 bases separating them. Germline CDR1 LNHDA, CDR2 SQIVND (reference sequence). The CDR3 sequence is 14 residues long.

The chain has TRBV7-6 and TRBJ2-2; weak D call: TRBD1 (6 bases). The germline gives CDR1 SGHVS, CDR2 FNYEAQ. The CDR3 has 16 amino acids. Trimming took off 1 base at V and 1 base at J, with 10 bases between the two ends. CDR3: CASSLGGQLNTGELFF. The CDR3 bases are TGTGCCAGCAGCTTAGGAGGACAGTTGAACACCGGGGAGCTGTTTTTT.

This clone was observed once. The rearrangement uses TRBV11-2 and TRBJ2-7; TRBD2 aligns across 14 bases. After removal of 4 bases from V and 2 bases from J, the junction contained 7 bases not matched to a gene. The germline V gene has CDR1 SGHAT and CDR2 FQNNGV. CDR3 length: 17 amino acids. The CDR3 coding sequence is TGTGCCAGCAGCTCCCGACTAGCGGGGGGGATCACCTACGAGCAGTACTTC. This gives the protein CASSSRLAGGITYEQYF.

This chain uses TRBV6-2 or TRBV6-3 with TRBJ2-3, with TRBD2 matching 10 bases. CDR3 length: 15 amino acids. Germline V lookup: CDR1 MNHEY, CDR2 SVGEGT. V trimming: 6 bases; J trimming: 3 bases; junction bases outside the gene matches: 6. The CDR3 coding sequence is TGTGCCAGCAGACCTAGCGGGGGAGTGACAGATACGCAGTATTTT. Translating it yields CASRPSGGVTDTQYF.

The genes are TRBV5-6 and TRBJ1-1; 8 positions match TRBD1. The trim removed 0 bases at V and 4 bases at J, leaving 11 bases unmatched. The V gene's germline CDR1 is SGHDT and CDR2 YYEEEE. The CDR3 extends over 17 amino acids. CDR3 region: CASSLDSRGRSGTEAFF. CDR3 coding DNA: TGTGCCAGCAGCTTGGATAGCAGGGGGCGATCAGGCACTGAAGCTTTCTTT. The whole variable domain, filled in from reference TRBV5-6 and TRBJ1-1, reads DAGVTQSPTHLIKTRGQQVTLRCSPKSGHDTVSWYQQALGQGPQFIFQYYEEEERQRGNFPDRFSGHQFPNYSSELNVNALLLGDSALYLCASSLDSRGRSGTEAFFGQGTRLTVV.

This clone was found a few times. This chain uses TRBV11-2 with TRBJ2-1; tentative D call: TRBD2 (6 bases). Trimming removed 5 bases from V and 2 bases from J, with 10 bases in between. This CDR3 comprises 14 residues. Germline V gene data show CDR1 as SGHAT and CDR2 as FQNNGV. The CDR3 DNA is TGTGCCAGCAGCGGCGGGACTCCCTACAATGAGCAGTTCTTC. Translation: CASSGGTPYNEQFF.

The rearrangement uses TRBV7-9 and TRBJ2-5; tentatively, D is TRBD2 (6 bases). CDR3 length: 13 residues. Germline CDR1 SEHNR, CDR2 FQNEAQ (reference sequence). Trimming took off 1 base at V and 5 bases at J, with 8 bases between the two ends. CDR3 in amino acids: CASSLGGDETQYF. The CDR3 DNA is TGTGCCAGCAGCTTAGGGGGGGACGAGACCCAGTACTTC.